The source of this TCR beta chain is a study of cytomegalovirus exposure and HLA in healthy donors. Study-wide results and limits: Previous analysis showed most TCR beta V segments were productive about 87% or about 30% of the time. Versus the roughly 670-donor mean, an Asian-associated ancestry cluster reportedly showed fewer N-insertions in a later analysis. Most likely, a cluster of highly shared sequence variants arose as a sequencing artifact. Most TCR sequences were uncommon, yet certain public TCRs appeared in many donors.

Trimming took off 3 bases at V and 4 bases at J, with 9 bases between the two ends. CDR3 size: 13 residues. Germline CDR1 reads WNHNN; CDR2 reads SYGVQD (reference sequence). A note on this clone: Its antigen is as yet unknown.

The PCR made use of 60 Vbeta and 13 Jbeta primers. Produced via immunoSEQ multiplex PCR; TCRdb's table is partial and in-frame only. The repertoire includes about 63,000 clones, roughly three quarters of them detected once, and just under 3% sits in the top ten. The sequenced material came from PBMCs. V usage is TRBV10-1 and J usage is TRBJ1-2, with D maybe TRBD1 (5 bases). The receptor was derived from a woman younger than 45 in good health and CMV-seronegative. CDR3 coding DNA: TGCGCCAGCAGTGACAGGGATGGCTATGGCTACACCTTC. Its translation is CASSDRDGYGYTF.